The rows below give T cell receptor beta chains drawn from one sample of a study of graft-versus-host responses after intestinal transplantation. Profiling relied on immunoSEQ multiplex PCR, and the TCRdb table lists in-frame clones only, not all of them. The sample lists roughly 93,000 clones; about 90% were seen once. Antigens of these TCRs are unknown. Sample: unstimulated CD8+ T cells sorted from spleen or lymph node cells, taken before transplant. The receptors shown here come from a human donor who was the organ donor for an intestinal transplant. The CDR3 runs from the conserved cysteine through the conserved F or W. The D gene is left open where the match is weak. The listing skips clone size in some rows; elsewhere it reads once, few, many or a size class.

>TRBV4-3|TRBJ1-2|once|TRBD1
CASSQDRDRAYGYTF
TGCGCCAGCAGCCAAGATAGAGACAGGGCCTATGGCTACACCTTC
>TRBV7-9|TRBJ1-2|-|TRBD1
CASSPGQKALSTLGHGYTF
TGTGCCAGCAGCCCGGGACAGAAAGCTCTCTCCACCCTAGGTCATGGCTACACCTTC
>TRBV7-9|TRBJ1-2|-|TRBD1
CASSPRDRDGGYTF
TGTGCCAGCAGCCCCAGGGACAGGGATGGAGGCTACACCTTC
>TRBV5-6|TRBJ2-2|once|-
CASSRAQGNTGELFF
TGTGCCAGCAGCCGCGCCCAGGGGAACACCGGGGAGCTGTTTTTT
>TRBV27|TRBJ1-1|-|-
CASKLNGQFAEAFF
TGTGCCAGCAAATTGAACGGACAGTTCGCTGAAGCTTTCTTT
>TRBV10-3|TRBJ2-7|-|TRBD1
CAISQTSGGPYEQYF
TGTGCCATCAGTCAGACATCAGGGGGCCCCTACGAGCAGTACTTC
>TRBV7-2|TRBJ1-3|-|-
CASSLDPNTIYF
TGTGCCAGCAGCTTAGATCCGAACACCATATATTTT
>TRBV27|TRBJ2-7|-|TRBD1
CASSLGTGAGEQYF
TGTGCCAGCAGTTTGGGGACAGGGGCAGGGGAGCAGTACTTC
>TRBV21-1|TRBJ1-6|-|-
CASSKALVDKSPLHF
TGTGCCAGCAGCAAAGCGCTAGTCGATAAGTCACCCCTCCACTTT
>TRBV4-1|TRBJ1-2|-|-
CASSQDRPGYGYTF
TGCGCCAGCAGCCAAGATCGTCCCGGCTATGGCTACACCTTC
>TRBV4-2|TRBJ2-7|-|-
CASSQARFGEQYF
TGTGCCAGCAGCCAAGCTAGATTCGGCGAGCAGTACTTC
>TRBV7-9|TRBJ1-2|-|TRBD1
CASSLARGQGKNGYTF
TGTGCCAGCAGCTTAGCGCGAGGACAGGGGAAAAATGGCTACACCTTC